The clone carrying this T cell receptor beta chain has only one observation. Its specificity is unknown. Only patients with CD8+CD57+ cell expansion on flow cytometry were chosen for sequencing. Genomic DNA templated the TCR beta VDJ and CDR3 profiling. TCRdb re-called the reads through MiXCR, storing one row per CDR3 protein. Among some 98,000 distinct CDR3 sequences, less than 75% were seen once, and the ten largest hold approximately 60%. The germline gives CDR1 MNHNS, CDR2 SASEGT. The trim removed 2 bases at V and 7 bases at J, leaving 2 bases unmatched. This CDR3 spans 15 amino acids. This sample stems from a study of CD8+CD57+ T cells in acquired aplastic anemia. About the study: The DNA of sorted CD4+ and CD8+ cells averaged about 3 ug.

Study-wide findings and caveats: Overlap between patients and controls comprised just under 30 CD8+ CDR3 sequences.

The sequenced sample was sorted CD4+, CD8+, or CD8+CD57+ T cells (not recorded which) from PBMCs. This sequence originates from a human donor with aplastic anemia. The rearrangement joins TRBV6-1 to TRBJ1-6, with TRBD1 matching 10 bases. The CDR3 region is CASSEWGQGNSPLHF. CDR3 bases: TGTGCCAGCAGTGAATGGGGACAGGGGAATTCACCCCTCCACTTT.